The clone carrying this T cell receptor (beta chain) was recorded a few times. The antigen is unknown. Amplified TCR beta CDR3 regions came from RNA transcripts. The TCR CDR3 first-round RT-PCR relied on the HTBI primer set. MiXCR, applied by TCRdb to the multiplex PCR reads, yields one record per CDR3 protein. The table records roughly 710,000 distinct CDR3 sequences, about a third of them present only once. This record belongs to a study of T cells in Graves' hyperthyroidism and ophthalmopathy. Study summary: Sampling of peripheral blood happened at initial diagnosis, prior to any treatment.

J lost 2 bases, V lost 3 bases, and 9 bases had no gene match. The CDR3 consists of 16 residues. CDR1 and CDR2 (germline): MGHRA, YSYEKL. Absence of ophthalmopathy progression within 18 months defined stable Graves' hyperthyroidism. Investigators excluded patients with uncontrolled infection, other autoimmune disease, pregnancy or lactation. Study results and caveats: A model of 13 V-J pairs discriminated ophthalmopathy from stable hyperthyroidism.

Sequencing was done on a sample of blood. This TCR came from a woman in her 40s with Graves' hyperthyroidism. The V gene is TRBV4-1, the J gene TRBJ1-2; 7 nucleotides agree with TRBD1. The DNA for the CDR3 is TGCGCCAGCAGCCATGACAGGGCGAAAGGGAACTATGGCTACACCTTC. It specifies CASSHDRAKGNYGYTF.